These 23 T cell receptor beta chains were sequenced from one sample in a study of CD8 T cells in Susac syndrome. Random hexamers served to reverse transcribe roughly 0.45 to 1 ug RNA. TCRdb re-called the immunoSEQ multiplex PCR reads through MiXCR, storing one row per CDR3 protein. The sample includes about 130,000 distinct CDR3 sequences, around 94% of them seen just once. Material: CD8+ T cells from PBMCs. The receptors come from a human donor with Susac syndrome.

The rearrangement links TRBV19 to TRBJ2-1; D ambiguous. Deletions cut 7 bases from V and 3 bases from J, with 16 bases between. The V gene's germline CDR1 is LNHDA and CDR2 SQIVND (reference sequence). The CDR3 length is 15 residues. The CDR3 DNA reads TGTGCCAGTAAACTTAGCCATTTCGACTACAATGAGCAGTTCTTC. It codes for CASKLSHFDYNEQFF.

This rearrangement joins TRBV4-1 to TRBJ2-4; 7 bases agree with TRBD1. The V gene's germline CDR1 is MGHRA and CDR2 YSYEKL. There are 15 residues in the CDR3. V was pared by 2 bases and J by 4 bases, with 5 bases of the junction left unmatched. The CDR3 region has the DNA TGCGCCAGCAGCCAAACCGGGACAGCAAAAAACATTCAGTACTTC. It translates to CASSQTGTAKNIQYF.

The chain employs TRBV24-1 and TRBJ2-3; D gene unclear. The CDR3 extends over 13 amino acids. Germline loops: CDR1 KGHDR, CDR2 SFDVKD. V dropped 11 bases and J dropped 4 bases, with 15 bases sitting between them. In nucleotides, the CDR3 is TGTGCCATCTCAGGAAGACCGCCAGATACGCAGTATTTT. This encodes CAISGRPPDTQYF.

The chain recombines TRBV27 with TRBJ2-7, with a tentative D call TRBD1 (5 bases). The CDR3 extends over 13 amino acids. Trimming cost V 7 bases and J 4 bases, with 14 bases left between them. The germline V gene encodes CDR1 MNHEY and CDR2 SMNVEV (reference sequence). The CDR3 sequence: CASIKGVIYEQYF. The CDR3, as DNA: TGTGCCAGCATAAAAGGGGTAATTTACGAGCAGTACTTC.

CDR3 DNA sequence: TGTGCCAGCAGGAGAGATGCCCAAATGAGCAATCAGCCCCAGCATTTT. It codes for CASRRDAQMSNQPQHF. The chain joins TRBV6-1 to TRBJ1-5, with unresolved D. The CDR3 covers 16 residues. V was shortened by 6 bases and J by 1 base, with 16 bases between the two germline ends. Germline V gives CDR1 MNHNS, CDR2 SASEGT.

This rearrangement joins TRBV27 to TRBJ2-7; D is possibly TRBD1 (5 bases). Trimming removed 5 bases at V and 1 base at J, with 12 bases between. The length of the CDR3 is 14 residues. The germline gives CDR1 MNHEY, CDR2 SMNVEV (reference sequence). CDR3 sequence (DNA): TGTGCCAGCAGTCCTCAGGGTCCATCCTACGAGCAGTACTTC. Its translation: CASSPQGPSYEQYF.

The rearrangement joins TRBV12-5 to TRBJ1-1; the D is unclear. CDR1 and CDR2 (germline): LGHNT, FRNRAP. Trimming took off 6 bases at V and 0 bases at J, with 11 bases between the two ends. The CDR3 spans 14 residues. CDR3 residues: CASGPTYMNTEAFF. CDR3 DNA: TGTGCTAGTGGGCCTACATACATGAACACTGAAGCTTTCTTT.

The V and J genes are TRBV9 and TRBJ2-5; TRBD1 agrees at 11 bases. Per the germline V gene, CDR1 is SGDLS and CDR2 is YYNGEE. The length of the CDR3 is 17 residues. With 1 base clipped from V and 5 bases from J, the junction kept 10 bases outside the gene matches. CDR3 sequence reads: CASSVNPGQGATETQYF. The CDR3 nucleotides read TGTGCCAGCAGCGTAAACCCAGGACAGGGGGCGACGGAGACCCAGTACTTC.

This chain uses TRBV28 with TRBJ1-5; D is uncertain. The CDR3 is made up of 13 amino acids. Trimming took 6 bases from V and 1 from J, leaving 7 bases between them. The germline V gene has CDR1 MDHEN and CDR2 SYDVKM. The CDR3 DNA sequence: TGTGCCAGCAGGGAGGTGAGCAATCAGCCCCAGCATTTT. This translates into CASREVSNQPQHF.

The chain recombines TRBV6-4 with TRBJ2-1; no reliable D call. The length of the CDR3 is 14 residues. Germline values: CDR1 MRHNA, CDR2 SNTAGT. Trimming left V 4 bases short and J 8 bases short, with 15 bases between. CDR3 DNA: TGTGCCAGCAGTGTTGAATTAGGGCACGATGAGCAGTTCTTC. Translating it yields CASSVELGHDEQFF.

The V call is TRBV29-1, the J call TRBJ2-7; 8 bases are a match to TRBD1. V gave up 6 bases and J gave up 0 bases; unmatched junction bases: 7. In germline, CDR1 is SQVTM, CDR2 ANQGSEA. The CDR3 loop spans 14 amino acids. CDR3 coding DNA: TGCAGCGTCCGAGGACAGGGAAGCTCCTACGAGCAGTACTTC. Translated: CSVRGQGSSYEQYF.

The CDR3 is CASSVGRGRDAYEQYF. The DNA for the CDR3 is TGTGCCAGCAGCGTTGGCCGGGGCAGGGACGCCTACGAGCAGTACTTC. This chain joins TRBV9 and TRBJ2-7; D may match TRBD1 or TRBD2 (5 bases each). The length of the CDR3 is 16 residues. Deletions cut 2 bases from V and 2 bases from J, with 17 bases between. Germline-derived CDR1 and CDR2 are SGDLS and YYNGEE.

This rearrangement joins TRBV12-3 or TRBV12-4 to TRBJ2-7; no clear D gene. Trimming stripped 6 bases from V and 4 bases from J, with 19 bases between. The CDR3 is 15 amino acids. The CDR3 sequence: CASSPMGSGTYEQYF. The CDR3 DNA follows: TGTGCCAGCAGCCCTATGGGATCCGGCACTTACGAGCAGTACTTC.

The chain couples TRBV19 to TRBJ2-3; D not resolved. Germline assignment: CDR1 LNHDA and CDR2 SQIVND (reference sequence). The CDR3 covers 15 residues. V lost 1 base and J lost 0, with 8 bases in between. DNA of the CDR3: TGTGCCAGTAGTATAGTCCCGGTTAGCACAGATACGCAGTATTTT. As protein: CASSIVPVSTDTQYF.

This chain joins TRBV4-2 and TRBJ2-7; tentative D call: TRBD2 (6 bases). V dropped 2 bases and J dropped 0 bases, with 11 bases sitting between them. Germline CDR1 is LGHNA and CDR2 is YNFKEQ. There are 15 residues in the CDR3. CDR3 sequence: CASSQYRGTSYEQYF. The CDR3, as DNA: TGTGCCAGCAGCCAATACCGGGGGACCTCCTACGAGCAGTACTTC.

The J gene is TRBJ2-1, the V gene TRBV11-2; possibly TRBD2 for D (6 bases). The ends were cut back, 10 bases at V and 9 bases at J, with 22 bases in the middle. Germline lookup yields CDR1 SGHAT and CDR2 FQNNGV. This CDR3 has 14 residues. CDR3 amino acids: CATEPFSGRGEQFF. CDR3 DNA: TGTGCCACCGAGCCTTTCTCAGGGCGGGGTGAGCAGTTCTTC.

In its sample, this clonotype was seen once. V and J are TRBV19 and TRBJ2-2, with TRBD1 matching 8 bases. The CDR3 length is 15 residues. From germline, CDR1 is LNHDA and CDR2 SQIVND (reference sequence). After removal of 5 bases from V and 1 base from J, the junction contained 3 bases not matched to a gene. The CDR3 spells CASSVGTGNTGELFF. CDR3 coding DNA: TGTGCCAGTAGTGTCGGGACAGGGAACACCGGGGAGCTGTTTTTT.

V and J are TRBV7-9 and TRBJ2-5; D may be TRBD1 (5 bases). Trimming took 3 bases from V and 0 from J, leaving 8 bases between them. Germline loops: CDR1 SEHNR, CDR2 FQNEAQ (reference sequence). The CDR3 contains 14 residues. In DNA form, the CDR3 reads TGTGCCAGCAGCTTGGACAAGTACCAAGAGACCCAGTACTTC. Protein product: CASSLDKYQETQYF.

V and J are TRBV9 and TRBJ2-1; the D gene is possibly TRBD2 (7 bases). CDR3 size: 14 residues. CDR1 and CDR2 (germline): SGDLS, YYNGEE. V was clipped by 4 bases and J by 7 bases, with 15 bases between them. CDR3 bases: TGTGCCAGCAGCCCGCAGGGGACTACAAATGAGCAGTTCTTC. The encoded protein is CASSPQGTTNEQFF.

The V call is TRBV12-3 or TRBV12-4, the J call TRBJ2-5, with D perhaps matching TRBD2 (6 bases). This CDR3 is built from 15 residues. Trimming stripped 2 bases from V and 0 bases from J, with 10 bases between. The chain's CDR3 is CASSLSGANQETQYF. CDR3 nucleotide sequence: TGTGCCAGCAGTTTATCGGGAGCAAACCAAGAGACCCAGTACTTC.

The table lists this clonotype with a count of one. This chain joins TRBV30 and TRBJ1-3, with D perhaps matching TRBD1 (5 bases). The CDR3 has 18 residues. V gave up 7 bases and J gave up 2 bases, with 27 bases separating them. Per germline, CDR1 GTSNPN and CDR2 SVGIG (reference sequence). The CDR3, as DNA: TGTGCCTCGGATATGGGGGGGTCCTCCTCGGCGGCTGGAAACACCATATATTTT. As protein: CASDMGGSSSAAGNTIYF.

The chain couples TRBV30 to TRBJ2-2; D is possibly TRBD2 (5 bases). Per the germline V gene, CDR1 is GTSNPN and CDR2 is SVGIG (reference sequence). CDR3 size: 14 residues. Trimming removed 4 bases at V and 6 bases at J, with 15 bases between. The CDR3 DNA reads TGTGCCTGGACGGCTGGAGCTAGCTCCGGGGAGCTGTTTTTT. This translates into CAWTAGASSGELFF. The whole variable domain, remainder taken from reference TRBV30 and TRBJ2-2, is SQTIHQWPATLVQPVGSPLSLECTVEGTSNPNLYWYRQAAGRGLQLLFYSVGIGQISSEVPQNLSASRPQDRQFILSSKKLLLSDSGFYLCAWTAGASSGELFFGEGSRLTVL.

This clonotype appeared once. This sequence joins TRBV12-3 or TRBV12-4 and TRBJ1-5, with D hard to call. With 3 bases removed from V and 6 bases from J, the gap between germline ends came to 18 bases. The CDR3 has 16 amino acids. This CDR3 is CASSLLELEAGQPQHF. The CDR3 nucleotides read TGTGCCAGCAGTTTGTTAGAGCTTGAGGCGGGTCAGCCCCAGCATTTT.